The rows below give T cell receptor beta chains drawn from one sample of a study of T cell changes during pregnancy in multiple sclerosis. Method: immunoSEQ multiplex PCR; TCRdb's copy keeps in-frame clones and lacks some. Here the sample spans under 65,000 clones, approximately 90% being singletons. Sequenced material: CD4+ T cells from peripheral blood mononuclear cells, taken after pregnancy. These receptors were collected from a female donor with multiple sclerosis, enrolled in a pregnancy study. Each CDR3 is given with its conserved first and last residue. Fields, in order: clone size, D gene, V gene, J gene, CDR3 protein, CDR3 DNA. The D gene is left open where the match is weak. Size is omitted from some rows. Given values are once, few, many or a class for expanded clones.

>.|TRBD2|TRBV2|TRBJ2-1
CASSASGPRGYNEQFF
TGTGCCAGCAGTGCTAGCGGACCCAGAGGCTACAATGAGCAGTTCTTC
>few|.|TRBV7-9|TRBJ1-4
CASSPPPSGKLFF
TGTGCCAGCAGCCCCCCTCCAAGCGGAAAACTGTTTTTT
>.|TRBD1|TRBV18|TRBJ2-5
CASSPPAGGIQETQYF
TGTGCCAGCTCACCACCTGCAGGGGGTATCCAAGAGACCCAGTACTTC
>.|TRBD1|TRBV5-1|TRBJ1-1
CASSLGGQDTEAFF
TGCGCCAGCAGCTTGGGAGGACAGGACACTGAAGCTTTCTTT
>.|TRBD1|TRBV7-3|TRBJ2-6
CASSLRPPGTGTSGANVLTF
TGTGCCAGCAGCTTAAGGCCCCCAGGGACAGGGACCTCTGGGGCCAACGTCCTGACTTTC
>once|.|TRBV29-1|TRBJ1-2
CSAQRWGQGTYGYTF
TGCAGCGCCCAAAGGTGGGGCCAGGGGACCTATGGCTACACCTTC
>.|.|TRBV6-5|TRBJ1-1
CASRDTSLNTEAFF
TGTGCCAGCAGAGACACTTCTTTAAACACTGAAGCTTTCTTT
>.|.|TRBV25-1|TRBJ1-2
CASSESRRGYTF
TGTGCCAGCAGTGAATCCCGGAGAGGCTACACCTTC
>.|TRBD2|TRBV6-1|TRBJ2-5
CASSRAGGSGETQYF
TGTGCCAGCAGCCGGGCCGGGGGGAGCGGAGAGACCCAGTACTTC
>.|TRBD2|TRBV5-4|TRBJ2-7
CASSSAGLASYEQYF
TGTGCCAGCAGCTCCGCGGGACTAGCCTCCTACGAGCAGTACTTC
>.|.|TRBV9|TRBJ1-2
CASSLPGGGGYTF
TGTGCCAGCAGCTTACCTGGTGGGGGCGGCTACACCTTC
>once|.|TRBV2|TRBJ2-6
CASSEPRGANVLTF
TGTGCCAGCAGTGAACCGCGTGGGGCCAACGTCCTGACTTTC
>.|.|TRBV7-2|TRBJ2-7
CASSLNSYEQYF
TGTGCCAGCAGCTTAAACAGCTACGAGCAGTACTTC
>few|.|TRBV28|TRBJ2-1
CASSLPTGNYNEQFF
TGTGCCAGCAGCTTACCTACAGGGAACTACAATGAGCAGTTCTTC
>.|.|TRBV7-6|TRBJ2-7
CASSSRDTIHEQYF
TGTGCCAGCAGCTCCCGGGACACCATCCACGAGCAGTACTTC
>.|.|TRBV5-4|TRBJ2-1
CASSTTPYNEQFF
TGTGCCAGCAGCACGACACCTTACAATGAGCAGTTCTTC
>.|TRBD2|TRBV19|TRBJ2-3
CASSSGTTILLSDTQYF
TGTGCCAGTAGTTCCGGGACTACAATACTCCTTTCAGATACGCAGTATTTT
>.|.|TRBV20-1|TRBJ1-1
CSGIQDTEAFF
TGCAGTGGGATCCAGGACACTGAAGCTTTCTTT
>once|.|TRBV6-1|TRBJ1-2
CASSETQGSSSYGYTF
TGTGCCAGCAGTGAAACGCAGGGGTCTAGTTCGTATGGCTACACCTTC
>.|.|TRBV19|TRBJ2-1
CASSSRSPKLTAGGLNNEQFF
TGTGCCAGTAGTAGCCGCTCACCTAAACTAACGGCTGGCGGGCTGAACAATGAGCAGTTCTTC
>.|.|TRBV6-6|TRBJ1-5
CASSYTGVTNQPQHF
TGTGCCAGCAGTTATACAGGTGTAACCAATCAGCCCCAGCATTTT
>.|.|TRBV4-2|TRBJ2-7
CASSQNTPYEQYF
TGTGCCAGCAGCCAAAACACCCCCTACGAGCAGTACTTC
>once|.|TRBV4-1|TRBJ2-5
CASSHPPLSVEETQYF
TGCGCCAGCAGCCATCCACCCCTTAGTGTGGAAGAGACCCAGTACTTC
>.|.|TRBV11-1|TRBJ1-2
CASSAESQGGRGYTF
TGTGCCAGCAGCGCCGAATCCCAGGGAGGGCGCGGCTACACCTTC
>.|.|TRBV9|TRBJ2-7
CASSRGAGYEQYF
TGTGCCAGCAGCCGGGGTGCGGGCTACGAGCAGTACTTC
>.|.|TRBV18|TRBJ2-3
CASSPGGQLTDTQYF
TGTGCCAGCTCACCGGGGGGTCAGCTCACAGATACGCAGTATTTT
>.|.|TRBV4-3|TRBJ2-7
CASSQAGRYEQYF
TGCGCCAGCAGCCAGGCGGGACGTTACGAGCAGTACTTC
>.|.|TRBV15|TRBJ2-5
CATSTGDNLQETQYF
TGTGCCACCAGCACTGGGGACAATCTCCAAGAGACCCAGTACTTC
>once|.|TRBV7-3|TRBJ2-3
CASSLHGGATDTQYF
TGTGCCAGCAGCTTACACGGTGGGGCCACAGATACGCAGTATTTT
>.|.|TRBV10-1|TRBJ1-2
CASSRDRGAPNYGYTF
TGCGCCAGCAGTCGGGATCGGGGGGCGCCTAACTATGGCTACACCTTC
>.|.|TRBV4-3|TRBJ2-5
CASSHPDRIQAQETQYF
TGCGCCAGCAGCCACCCAGACAGGATTCAAGCACAAGAGACCCAGTACTTC
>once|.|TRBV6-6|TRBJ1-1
CASSPQGLLNTEAFF
TGTGCCAGCAGCCCGCAGGGATTATTGAACACTGAAGCTTTCTTT
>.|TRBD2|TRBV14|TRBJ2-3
CASSHETSGHTDTQYF
TGTGCCAGCAGCCATGAGACTAGCGGGCACACAGATACGCAGTATTTT
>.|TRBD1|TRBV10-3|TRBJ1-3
CAISESGRGASGNTIYF
TGTGCCATCAGTGAGTCTGGCAGGGGGGCCTCTGGAAACACCATATATTTT
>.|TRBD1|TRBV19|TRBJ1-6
CASRDRVNSPLHF
TGTGCCAGTAGGGACAGGGTAAATTCACCCCTCCACTTT
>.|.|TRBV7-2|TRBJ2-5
CASRRTGKETQYF
TGTGCCAGCAGACGAACAGGGAAGGAGACCCAGTACTTC
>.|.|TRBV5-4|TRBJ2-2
CASSTGGRTLTGELFF
TGTGCCAGCAGCACTGGGGGGAGGACACTTACCGGGGAGCTGTTTTTT
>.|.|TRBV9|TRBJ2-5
CASSGGGETQYF
TGTGCCAGCAGTGGAGGAGGGGAGACCCAGTACTTC
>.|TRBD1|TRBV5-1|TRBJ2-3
CASSSRDRDTDTQYF
TGCGCCAGCAGCTCCCGGGACAGGGACACAGATACGCAGTATTTT
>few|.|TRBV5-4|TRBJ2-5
CASSFRETQYF
TGTGCCAGCAGCTTCAGAGAGACCCAGTACTTC
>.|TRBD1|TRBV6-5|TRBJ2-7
CASSSDRGHYEQYF
TGTGCCAGCAGTTCCGACAGGGGGCACTACGAGCAGTACTTC
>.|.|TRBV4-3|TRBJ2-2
CASSPNDGLSGELFF
TGCGCCAGCAGCCCGAACGATGGACTCAGCGGGGAGCTGTTTTTT
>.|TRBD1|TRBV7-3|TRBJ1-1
CASSPRQGAEAFF
TGTGCCAGCAGCCCGCGACAGGGCGCTGAAGCTTTCTTT
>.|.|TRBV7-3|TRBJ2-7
CASSLFQGRGSYEQYF
TGTGCCAGCAGCTTATTTCAGGGACGGGGGAGTTACGAGCAGTACTTC
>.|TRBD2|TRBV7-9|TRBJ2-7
CASSLAHIAGAVYEQYF
TGTGCCAGCAGCTTAGCGCACATAGCGGGGGCTGTCTACGAGCAGTACTTC
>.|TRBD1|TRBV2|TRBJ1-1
CASSETGGWTEAFF
TGTGCCAGCAGTGAGACAGGGGGCTGGACTGAAGCTTTCTTT
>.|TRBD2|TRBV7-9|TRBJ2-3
CASSLSKERGGLGDTQYF
TGTGCCAGCAGCTTATCGAAAGAGCGGGGGGGCCTCGGAGATACGCAGTATTTT
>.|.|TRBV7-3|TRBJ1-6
CASSLGQGISPLHF
TGTGCCAGCAGCTTGGGGCAGGGTATTTCACCCCTCCACTTT
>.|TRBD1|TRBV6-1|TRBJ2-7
CASSEGTGVQQYF
TGTGCCAGCAGTGAGGGGACAGGGGTGCAACAGTACTTC
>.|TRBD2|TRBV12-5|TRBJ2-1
CASGLGLAGNNEQFF
TGTGCTAGTGGTTTGGGACTAGCGGGGAACAATGAGCAGTTCTTC